Detailed here is one T cell receptor (beta chain). Its antigen remains unidentified. This sample is drawn from a study of OX40 agonist ivuxolimab in advanced cancers. General observations from the study: There were, on average, more expanded clones in CD8+ T cells than in CD4+.

Clones were sequenced by immunoSEQ multiplex PCR, and TCRdb holds only the in-frame ones, with some missing. The table records 80,000 to 130,000 clones, about nine tenths of them present only once. This CDR3 is built from 14 residues. CDR1 and CDR2 (germline): MDHEN, SYDVKM. Trimming removed 7 bases at V and 3 bases at J, with 15 bases between. The sequences come from CD4+ or CD8+ T cells sorted from blood, collected in a trial of the OX40 agonist ivuxolimab. This sequence was found in an adult with an advanced solid tumor such as melanoma, head and neck, liver or kidney cancer. The rearrangement links TRBV28 to TRBJ1-2; D might be TRBD1 (5 bases). The CDR3 spells CASTPGAEHYGYTF. CDR3 in DNA: TGTGCCAGCACGCCTGGGGCGGAACACTATGGCTACACCTTC.